The 10 T cell receptor beta chains reported below all come from one sample, sequenced in a study of T cell responses to AZD1222 COVID-19 vaccine (dated by TCRdb to the early 2020s). In light of the paper, this sample's time point label describes: about 28 days (+/-7) after the second vaccine dose. The library came from the immunoSEQ multiplex PCR assay. TCRdb carries this immuneACCESS record with in-frame sequences only. Its versions omit some clonotypes, under half of them owing to an unresolved V gene in the studies checked, with the rest unexplained. This sample lists about 94,000 clones; less than 85% were detected once. The ten most abundant clones make up 4.5% of the sample. The source material was peripheral blood, sampled 28 days after the second AZD1222 dose. Receptors were obtained from an adult who received the AZD1222 COVID-19 vaccine.

The J gene is TRBJ2-3, the V gene TRBV21-1; the table's D call, TRBD1, has no DNA check behind it. TRBV21-1 is noted as a pseudogene. The CDR3 extends over 15 amino acids. CDR3 in DNA: TGTGCCAGCAGCAAAGGACAGGTTGTCACAGATACGCAGTATTTT. Amino acids: CASSKGQVVTDTQYF.

The chain has TRBV3-1 (or the pseudogene TRBV3-2) and TRBJ1-6; D gene ambiguous. CDR1 and CDR2 (germline): LGHDT, YNNKEL (reference sequence). V was shortened by 3 bases and J by 8 bases, with 20 bases between the two germline ends. This CDR3 is built from 17 residues. The CDR3 sequence: CASSHLISLFSDSPLHF. In nucleotides, the CDR3 is TGTGCCAGCAGCCATCTCATTAGCCTCTTCTCCGATTCACCCCTCCACTTT.

The chain has TRBV3-1 (or the pseudogene TRBV3-2) and TRBJ2-5, with D unresolved. CDR1 and CDR2 from the germline V gene are LGHDT and YNNKEL (reference sequence). The V end lost 1 base, the J end lost 1 base, and 4 bases lay between the germline ends. CDR3 size: 13 residues. In nucleotides, the CDR3 is TGTGCCAGCAGCCAAGGCATCCAAGAGACCCAGTACTTC. Its translation: CASSQGIQETQYF.

This clone appeared once. The V and J genes are TRBV6-1 and TRBJ2-7, with 7 bases aligning to TRBD1. Germline V CDR1 and CDR2: MNHNS, SASEGT. With V trimmed by 3 bases and J by 6 bases, 8 bases remained unmatched. This CDR3 contains 14 residues. The CDR3 nucleotides read TGTGCCAGCAGTGACGGGCAGGGGGTGTTCGAGCAGTACTTC. It codes for CASSDGQGVFEQYF.

The chain employs TRBV24-1 and TRBJ2-1; perhaps TRBD2 as D (5 bases). The CDR3 covers 18 residues. Between the trimmed V and J ends, which lost 3 bases and 2 bases, there was a span of 19 bases. CDR1 and CDR2 (germline): KGHDR, SFDVKD. This CDR3 reads CATSDPTGGGPAYNEQFF. CDR3 DNA: TGTGCCACCAGTGATCCCACCGGTGGCGGGCCGGCCTACAATGAGCAGTTCTTC.

The gene calls are TRBV29-1 and TRBJ2-2; D gene uncertain. V was cut by 1 base and J by 4 bases, with 4 bases left in between. Germline lookup yields CDR1 SQVTM and CDR2 ANQGSEA. This CDR3 is 12 amino acids long. Here the CDR3 DNA reads TGCAGCGTTGAAGGGTTCACCGGGGAGCTGTTTTTT. It is translated as CSVEGFTGELFF.

The chain links TRBV27 to TRBJ1-2; unclear D gene. The CDR3 runs 14 residues. V lost 0 bases, J lost 2 bases, and 7 bases lay in between. From germline, CDR1 is MNHEY and CDR2 SMNVEV (reference sequence). CDR3 coding DNA: TGTGCCAGCAGTTTATCCGGCAGAAACTATGGCTACACCTTC. It yields the protein CASSLSGRNYGYTF.

The sample holds a few counts of this clone. This chain uses TRBV7-8 with TRBJ2-7; perhaps TRBD2 as D (6 bases). CDR3 size: 14 residues. Trimming shortened V by 5 bases and J by 7 bases, and 18 bases separated the two germline ends. The germline CDR1 and CDR2 sequences are SGHVS and FQNEAQ. The CDR3 DNA is TGTGCCAGCAGCGCCGGGAGAAACTCCTGGGAGCAGTACTTC. Its translation is CASSAGRNSWEQYF.

V usage is TRBV7-3 and J usage is TRBJ1-4; D unclear. The CDR3 extends over 13 amino acids. Per the germline V gene, CDR1 is SGHTA and CDR2 is FQGTGA. V was clipped by 5 bases and J by 8 bases, with 12 bases between them. This CDR3 reads CASSPGAGEKLFF. In DNA form, the CDR3 reads TGTGCCAGCAGCCCCGGTGCCGGCGAAAAACTGTTTTTT.

The J gene is TRBJ2-3, the V gene TRBV27; D unresolved. This CDR3 comprises 14 residues. From germline, CDR1 is MNHEY and CDR2 SMNVEV (reference sequence). The V end was cut by 4 bases, the J end by 2 bases, with 10 bases between. The CDR3 sequence is CASSYRPITDTQYF. CDR3 in DNA: TGTGCCAGCAGTTATCGGCCCATCACAGATACGCAGTATTTT.